This T cell receptor beta chain was recorded in a study of blood T cell repertoires in COVID-19. The CDR3 runs 14 residues. Per the germline V gene, CDR1 is SGHNT and CDR2 is YENEEA. V lost 5 bases to trimming and J lost 4 bases; unmatched junction nucleotides: 4. The assay was immunoSEQ multiplex PCR, and TCRdb's table has in-frame clones only and misses some. This repertoire shows 300,000 to 400,000 clones, 80% to 90% found once; its top ten account for 1%. The sequenced sample was PBMCs or T cells enriched from blood (not recorded which). The chain is built from TRBV11-3 and TRBJ2-2, with 7 bases fitting TRBD1. The origin of this receptor is a man younger than 35 who had recovered from COVID-19. The CDR3 loop reads CASSTGVSTGELFF. DNA for the CDR3: TGTGCCAGCAGCACAGGGGTCAGCACCGGGGAGCTGTTTTTT.